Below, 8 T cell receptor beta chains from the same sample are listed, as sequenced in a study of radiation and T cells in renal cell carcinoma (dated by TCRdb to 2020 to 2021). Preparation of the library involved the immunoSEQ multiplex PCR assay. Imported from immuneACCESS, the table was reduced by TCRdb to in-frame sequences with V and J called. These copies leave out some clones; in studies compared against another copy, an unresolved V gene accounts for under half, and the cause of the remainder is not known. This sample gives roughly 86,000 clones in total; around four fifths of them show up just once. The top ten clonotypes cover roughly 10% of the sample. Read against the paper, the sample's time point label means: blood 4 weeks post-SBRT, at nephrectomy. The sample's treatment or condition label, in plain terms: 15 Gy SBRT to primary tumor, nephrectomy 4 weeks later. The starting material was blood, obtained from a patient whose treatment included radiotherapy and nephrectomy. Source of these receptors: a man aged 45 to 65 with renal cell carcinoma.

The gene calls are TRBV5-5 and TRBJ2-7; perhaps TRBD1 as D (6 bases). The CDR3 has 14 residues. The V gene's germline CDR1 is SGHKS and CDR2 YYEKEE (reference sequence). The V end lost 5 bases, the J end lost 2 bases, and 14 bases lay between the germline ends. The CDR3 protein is CASSVTGSAYEQYF. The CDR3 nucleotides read TGTGCCAGCAGTGTCACAGGGTCCGCCTACGAGCAGTACTTC.

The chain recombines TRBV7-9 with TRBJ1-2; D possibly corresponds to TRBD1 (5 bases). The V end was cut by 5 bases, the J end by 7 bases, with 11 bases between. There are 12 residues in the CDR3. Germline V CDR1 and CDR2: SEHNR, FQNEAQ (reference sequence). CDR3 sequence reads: CASSGTRGGYTF. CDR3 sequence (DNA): TGTGCCAGCAGCGGGACTCGGGGTGGCTACACCTTC. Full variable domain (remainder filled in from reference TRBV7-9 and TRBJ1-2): DTGVSQNPRHKITKRGQNVTFRCDPISEHNRLYWYRQTLGQGPEFLTYFQNEAQLEKSRLLSDRFSAERPKGSFSTLEIQRTEQGDSAMYLCASSGTRGGYTFGSGTRLTVV.

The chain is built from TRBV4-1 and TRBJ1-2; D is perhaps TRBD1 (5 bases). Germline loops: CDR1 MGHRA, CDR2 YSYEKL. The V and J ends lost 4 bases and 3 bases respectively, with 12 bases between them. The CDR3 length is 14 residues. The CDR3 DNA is TGCGCCAGCAGCCCCGCCGGGGCGGACTATGGCTACACCTTC. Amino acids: CASSPAGADYGYTF.

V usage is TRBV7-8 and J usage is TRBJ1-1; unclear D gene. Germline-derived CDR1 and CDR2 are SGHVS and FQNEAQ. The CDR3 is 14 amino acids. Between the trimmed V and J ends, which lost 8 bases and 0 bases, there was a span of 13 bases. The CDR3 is CASLAREVNTEAFF. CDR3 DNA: TGTGCCAGCCTTGCCCGAGAGGTGAACACTGAAGCTTTCTTT. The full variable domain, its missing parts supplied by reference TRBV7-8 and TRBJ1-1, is GAGVSQSPRYKVAKRGQDVALRCDPISGHVSLFWYQQALGQGPEFLTYFQNEAQLDKSGLPSDRFFAERPEGSVSTLKIQRTQQEDSAVYLCASLAREVNTEAFFGQGTRLTVV.

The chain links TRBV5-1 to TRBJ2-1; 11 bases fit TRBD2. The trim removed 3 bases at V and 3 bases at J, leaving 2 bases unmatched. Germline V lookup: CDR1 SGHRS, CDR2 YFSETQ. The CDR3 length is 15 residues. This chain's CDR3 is CASSYGTSGYNEQFF. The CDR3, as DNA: TGCGCCAGCAGCTACGGGACTAGCGGCTACAATGAGCAGTTCTTC. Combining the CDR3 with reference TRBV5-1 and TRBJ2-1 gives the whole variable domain KAGVTQTPRYLIKTRGQQVTLSCSPISGHRSVSWYQQTPGQGLQFLFEYFSETQRNKGNFPGRFSGRQFSNSRSEMNVSTLELGDSALYLCASSYGTSGYNEQFFGPGTRLTVL.

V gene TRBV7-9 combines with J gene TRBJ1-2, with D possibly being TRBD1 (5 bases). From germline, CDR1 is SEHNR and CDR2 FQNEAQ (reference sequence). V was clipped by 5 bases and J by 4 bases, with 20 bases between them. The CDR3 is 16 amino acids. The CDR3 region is CASSPDWEERGYGYTF. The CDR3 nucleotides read TGTGCCAGCAGCCCAGATTGGGAGGAGAGGGGCTATGGCTACACCTTC.

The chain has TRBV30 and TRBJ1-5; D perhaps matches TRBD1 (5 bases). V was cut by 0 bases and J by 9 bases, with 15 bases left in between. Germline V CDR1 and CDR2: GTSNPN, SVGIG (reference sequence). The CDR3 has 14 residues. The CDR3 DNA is TGTGCCTGGAGTGTAGGGCAGGGTCTGTGGCCCCAGCATTTT. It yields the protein CAWSVGQGLWPQHF.

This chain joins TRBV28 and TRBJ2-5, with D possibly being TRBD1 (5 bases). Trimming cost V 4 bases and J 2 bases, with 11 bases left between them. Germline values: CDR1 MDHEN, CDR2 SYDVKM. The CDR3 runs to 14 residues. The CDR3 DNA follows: TGTGCCAGCAGTTCACACGACAGACAAGAGACCCAGTACTTC. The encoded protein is CASSSHDRQETQYF.